This T cell receptor beta chain is from a study of blood T cell repertoires in COVID-19. Study as a whole: PBMCs, B-cell-depleted T cells, or T cells were the source of the cDNA or gDNA that made up the material.

Germline V lookup: CDR1 MDHEN, CDR2 SYDVKM. The CDR3 totals 14 residues. V lost 5 bases, J lost 4 bases, and 15 bases lay in between. Assay used: immunoSEQ multiplex PCR; TCRdb lists only in-frame clones, some missing. The table has around 170,000 clones, 80% seen once. V gene TRBV28 combines with J gene TRBJ2-7; D is ambiguous. The sequencing sample was made of PBMCs or T cells enriched from blood (not recorded which). This sequence originates from a man aged 55 to 70 who had been exposed to COVID-19. The chain's CDR3 is CASSVAPTTYEQYF. CDR3 nucleotides: TGTGCCAGCAGTGTGGCCCCTACTACTTACGAGCAGTACTTC. The whole variable domain, filled in from reference TRBV28 and TRBJ2-7, reads DVKVTQSSRYLVKRTGEKVFLECVQDMDHENMFWYRQDPGLGLRLIYFSYDVKMKEKGDIPEGYSVSREKKERFSLILESASTNQTSMYLCASSVAPTTYEQYFGPGTRLTVT.